The rows below give T cell receptor beta chains drawn from one sample of a study of blood T cell repertoires in COVID-19. TCRdb's table, derived via immunoSEQ multiplex PCR, lists solely in-frame clones and lacks some. The data contain around 330,000 clones, roughly 85% of them seen just once; the ten biggest clones take up under 2%. Sequenced sample: PBMCs or T cells enriched from blood (not recorded which). The source of these receptors is a woman in her twenties or thirties who had been exposed to COVID-19. Both conserved end residues are trimmed from each CDR3.

CDR3aa: ASSGGTGHKQY
v_gene: TRBV27
j_gene: TRBJ2-7

CDR3aa: ASSVGQREGGGYT
v_gene: TRBV9
j_gene: TRBJ1-2

CDR3aa: ASSATGNYGYT
v_gene: TRBV7-9
j_gene: TRBJ1-2

CDR3aa: ASSPRTGNNSPLH
v_gene: TRBV28
j_gene: TRBJ1-6

CDR3aa: ASSLVSQGAGAGELF
v_gene: TRBV5-1
j_gene: TRBJ2-2

CDR3aa: ASSFARGYEQY
v_gene: TRBV12-3/TRBV12-4
j_gene: TRBJ2-7

CDR3aa: ASSFSGIDNEQF
v_gene: TRBV7-9
j_gene: TRBJ2-1

CDR3aa: ASSVGQGTDTQY
v_gene: TRBV9
j_gene: TRBJ2-3

CDR3aa: ASSQERRIGWEV
v_gene: TRBV4-3
j_gene: TRBJ2-1

CDR3aa: ASSVLRGADYNEQF
v_gene: TRBV2
j_gene: TRBJ2-1

CDR3aa: ASRTGYSNQPQH
v_gene: TRBV27
j_gene: TRBJ1-5

CDR3aa: ASSEVGLVPSNEQF
v_gene: TRBV11-3
j_gene: TRBJ2-1

CDR3aa: ASSLGGGTSGGIETQY
v_gene: TRBV7-8
j_gene: TRBJ2-5

CDR3aa: ASSPGAPSGAF
v_gene: TRBV28
j_gene: TRBJ1-1

CDR3aa: ASRSGGKGTEAF
v_gene: TRBV3-1/TRBV3-2
j_gene: TRBJ1-1

CDR3aa: ASSPGGGSNQPQH
v_gene: TRBV7-2
j_gene: TRBJ1-5

CDR3aa: ASSFPGSEEKLF
v_gene: TRBV5-6
j_gene: TRBJ1-4

CDR3aa: ASSQQTSGYGYT
v_gene: TRBV4-1
j_gene: TRBJ1-2

CDR3aa: ASSIRSGGNSGTEAF
v_gene: TRBV28
j_gene: TRBJ1-1

CDR3aa: ASSYLDRDTGELF
v_gene: TRBV6-5
j_gene: TRBJ2-2

CDR3aa: ASSYGLAETYNEQF
v_gene: TRBV28
j_gene: TRBJ2-1

CDR3aa: ASSPRGQGIYGYT
v_gene: TRBV18
j_gene: TRBJ1-2

CDR3aa: ASTTTGYLAGNTGELF
v_gene: TRBV19
j_gene: TRBJ2-2

CDR3aa: ASSGESTEAF
v_gene: TRBV2
j_gene: TRBJ1-1

CDR3aa: ASSHGTSGSYNEQF
v_gene: TRBV27
j_gene: TRBJ2-1

CDR3aa: ASQRGQGNTIY
v_gene: TRBV7-9
j_gene: TRBJ1-3

CDR3aa: AWRALSGIGELF
v_gene: TRBV30
j_gene: TRBJ2-2

CDR3aa: ASSFQGADEQF
v_gene: TRBV27
j_gene: TRBJ2-1

CDR3aa: ASSSLAGGPDTQY
v_gene: TRBV5-4
j_gene: TRBJ2-3

CDR3aa: ASREIQGINQPQH
v_gene: TRBV27
j_gene: TRBJ1-5

CDR3aa: ASSPREGGSGELF
v_gene: TRBV18
j_gene: TRBJ2-2

CDR3aa: ASTLGQGNYGYT
v_gene: TRBV19
j_gene: TRBJ1-2

CDR3aa: ASSFDRAVEAF
v_gene: TRBV28
j_gene: TRBJ1-1

CDR3aa: AARGADEKLF
v_gene: TRBV28
j_gene: TRBJ1-4

CDR3aa: ASREGQGALYNEQF
v_gene: TRBV6-4
j_gene: TRBJ2-1

CDR3aa: ASGFLEQGQPQH
v_gene: TRBV12-5
j_gene: TRBJ1-5

CDR3aa: ASSLREDYEQY
v_gene: TRBV9
j_gene: TRBJ2-7

CDR3aa: ATSPRDRSSYEQY
v_gene: TRBV7-9
j_gene: TRBJ2-7

CDR3aa: SIGMLVSGGPDGYT
v_gene: TRBV29-1
j_gene: TRBJ1-2

CDR3aa: AKLGQDRISNQPQH
v_gene: TRBV19
j_gene: TRBJ1-5

CDR3aa: ASKGQFGSGNTIY
v_gene: TRBV5-1
j_gene: TRBJ1-3

CDR3aa: ASSIIRPTVYSNQPQH
v_gene: TRBV19
j_gene: TRBJ1-5

CDR3aa: ASSGALDRGDGYT
v_gene: TRBV25-1
j_gene: TRBJ1-2

CDR3aa: ASSLEREPNSPLH
v_gene: TRBV7-2
j_gene: TRBJ1-6

CDR3aa: ASSQDSSGNTEAF
v_gene: TRBV4-2
j_gene: TRBJ1-1

CDR3aa: ASSLNLGQGIAF
v_gene: TRBV7-2
j_gene: TRBJ1-1

CDR3aa: ASSLDMSGQAYTEAF
v_gene: TRBV11-2
j_gene: TRBJ1-1

CDR3aa: ASAGQTYEQY
v_gene: TRBV13
j_gene: TRBJ2-7

CDR3aa: ASRFHPGLAGGPPVVEQY
v_gene: TRBV5-1
j_gene: TRBJ2-7

CDR3aa: ATSMGQGNYEQY
v_gene: TRBV15
j_gene: TRBJ2-7

CDR3aa: ASSPRLAGKNEQY
v_gene: TRBV27
j_gene: TRBJ2-7

CDR3aa: ASTFSTGAGGNEQF
v_gene: TRBV5-1
j_gene: TRBJ2-1

CDR3aa: ASSVGAGNQPQH
v_gene: TRBV28
j_gene: TRBJ1-5

CDR3aa: ASSARQAMNTEAF
v_gene: TRBV6-5
j_gene: TRBJ1-1

CDR3aa: ASKEDSRTNEKLF
v_gene: TRBV19
j_gene: TRBJ1-4

CDR3aa: ASSLGGTGANQPQH
v_gene: TRBV28
j_gene: TRBJ1-5

CDR3aa: ASSQDTRSGWIQETQY
v_gene: TRBV4-1
j_gene: TRBJ2-5

CDR3aa: ATSEVDHEQY
v_gene: TRBV24-1
j_gene: TRBJ2-7

CDR3aa: ATRRQVNYGYT
v_gene: TRBV28
j_gene: TRBJ1-2